The sequence of this T cell receptor beta chain was determined in a study of blood T cell repertoires in COVID-19. Turning to the study itself: The United States, Italy and Spain provided the acute and convalescent COVID-19 samples. T cells, B-cell-depleted T cells, or PBMCs provided the cDNA or gDNA that served as material.

The germline V gene encodes CDR1 SEHNR and CDR2 FQNEAQ (reference sequence). This CDR3 spans 15 amino acids. Trimming removed 1 base at V and 0 bases at J, with 7 bases between. Under the authors' procedure: Researchers report that nucleated cell counts were estimated from reference gene primer amplification. Only in-frame clones appear in the TCRdb table, and some are missing; sequencing was by immunoSEQ multiplex PCR. The V and J calls and clone size were taken over from that table, and D and trimming were inferred from the DNA. Of 200,000 to 300,000 clones listed, 80% to 90% are singletons. The sequencing sample was made of peripheral blood. The chain has TRBV7-9 and TRBJ2-1; D gene uncertain. The clonotype comes from a man in his fifties with acute or convalescent COVID-19. DNA of the CDR3: TGTGCCAGCAGCTTAGGCGAGAGCTCCTACAATGAGCAGTTCTTC. Translated: CASSLGESSYNEQFF.